A single sample gave rise to the 32 T cell receptor beta chains below, sequenced in a study of T cells expressing NK-cell markers. TCRdb reanalyzed the 5' RACE reads, giving one entry per CDR3 protein sequence and no DNA. Its table records over 150,000 distinct CDR3 sequences. Sequencing input: blood T cells: a sorted CD56 or NKG2C T cell subset, CD4+ or CD8+ T cells, or bulk PBMC T cells (not recorded which). These receptors were obtained from a woman between 50 and 59 years old in good health.

This sequence joins TRBV6-2 or TRBV6-3 and TRBJ2-7. The length of the CDR3 is 12 residues. The germline V gene encodes CDR1 MNHEY and CDR2 SVGEGT. Here the CDR3 reads CASSYPVDEQYF.

Here the CDR3 reads CASSLSYPGYEQYF. This sequence joins TRBV27 and TRBJ2-7; TCRdb proposes TRBD1, but this gene call is untestable without DNA. Looked up from germline, CDR1 is MNHEY and CDR2 is SMNVEV (reference sequence). The CDR3 consists of 14 residues.

The rearrangement links TRBV5-5 to TRBJ1-2; absent DNA, TCRdb's TRBD1 call cannot be checked. This CDR3 contains 15 residues. The V gene's germline CDR1 is SGHKS and CDR2 YYEKEE (reference sequence). The CDR3 spells CASSGQGPFNYGYTF.

V and J are TRBV12-3 or TRBV12-4 and TRBJ1-2. CDR3 size: 13 residues. CDR3 in amino acids: CASSFLARYGYTF.

The chain links TRBV10-3 to TRBJ1-5; TCRdb reports TRBD1, a call that lacks DNA to check it against. In germline, CDR1 is ENHRY, CDR2 SYGVKD. CDR3 length: 15 amino acids. The CDR3: CAISETGDSNQPQHF.

CDR3 protein: CASSVPLAGYGYTF. V is TRBV9 and J is TRBJ1-2. The CDR3 extends over 14 amino acids. Per germline, CDR1 SGDLS and CDR2 YYNGEE.

V and J are TRBV29-1 and TRBJ2-7; checking the TCRdb D call of TRBD2 is not possible without DNA. The CDR3 contains 13 residues. Looked up from germline, CDR1 is SQVTM and CDR2 is ANQGSEA. The CDR3 sequence is CSVLVRREYEQYF.

The rearrangement joins TRBV12-3 or TRBV12-4 to TRBJ2-4; TCRdb's assignment of TRBD2 cannot be checked, as there is no DNA. The CDR3 consists of 15 residues. The CDR3 protein is CASIGLAEGKNIQYF.

The chain joins TRBV12-5 to TRBJ1-1; TCRdb returns TRBD1, unconfirmable since there is no DNA. The CDR3 loop spans 14 amino acids. Germline V gene data show CDR1 as LGHNT and CDR2 as FRNRAP. CDR3 sequence reads: CASGTGQGETEAFF.

The chain carries TRBV5-1 and TRBJ1-4; the D call of TRBD1 rests on TCRdb alone, since no DNA is present to check it. This CDR3 region has 13 residues. Germline values: CDR1 SGHRS, CDR2 YFSETQ. The CDR3 sequence: CASSLGQNEKLFF.

V usage is TRBV4-1 and J usage is TRBJ2-2. The CDR3 totals 15 residues. Germline loops: CDR1 MGHRA, CDR2 YSYEKL. CDR3 region: CASSQDRTVPGELFF.

The rearrangement joins TRBV3-1 to TRBJ2-1. Germline CDR1 is LGHDT and CDR2 is YNNKEL (reference sequence). The CDR3 spans 12 residues. CDR3 sequence: CASSQGLLGQFF.

The chain is built from TRBV5-1 and TRBJ2-5; TCRdb's D call of TRBD2 is untestable without DNA. The CDR3 contains 14 residues. Germline V gene sequence: CDR1 SGHRS, CDR2 YFSETQ. CDR3: CASSIASYQETQYF.

The V call is TRBV12-3 or TRBV12-4, the J call TRBJ2-7; TCRdb names TRBD2, which stays unverified in the absence of DNA. CDR3 length: 15 residues. The chain's CDR3 is CASRIGTSGAYEQYF.

This chain uses TRBV7-9 with TRBJ2-7; TCRdb's D call, TRBD1, is unchecked because there is no DNA. The germline gives CDR1 SEHNR, CDR2 FQNEAQ (reference sequence). The CDR3 is 13 residues long. CDR3 residues: CASSVGTGPEQYF.

The CDR3 protein is CASSHLRDSQETQYF. The V call is TRBV3-1, the J call TRBJ2-5; the TCRdb call, TRBD2, lacks DNA for checking. Looked up from germline, CDR1 is LGHDT and CDR2 is YNNKEL (reference sequence). This CDR3 is 15 amino acids long.

The CDR3 region is CASSSFVGTEAFF. The V call is TRBV4-1, the J call TRBJ1-1. This CDR3 spans 13 amino acids. Per the germline V gene, CDR1 is MGHRA and CDR2 is YSYEKL.

The chain carries TRBV12-3 or TRBV12-4 and TRBJ1-2; lacking DNA, the TRBD1 call made by TCRdb goes unchecked. The CDR3 extends over 14 amino acids. CDR3 loop: CASTGTGQNYGYTF.

The V and J genes are TRBV4-1 and TRBJ1-1; TCRdb reports TRBD1, a call that lacks DNA to check it against. The V gene's germline CDR1 is MGHRA and CDR2 YSYEKL. CDR3 size: 15 residues. The CDR3 region is CASSQPGQGNTEAFF.

This chain connects TRBV15 to TRBJ2-5; TCRdb selects TRBD2, and the lack of DNA leaves this call unchecked. Per germline, CDR1 LNHNV and CDR2 YYDKDF (reference sequence). The length of the CDR3 is 16 residues. The CDR3 loop is CATSIGLAGEVETQYF.

The chain joins TRBV2 to TRBJ2-1; TCRdb names TRBD2, which stays unverified in the absence of DNA. Germline V gene data show CDR1 as SNHLY and CDR2 as FYNNEI. CDR3 size: 12 residues. CDR3: CASSVSGLSEFF.

The chain is built from TRBV4-1 and TRBJ2-3; TCRdb gives TRBD2 as the D gene, but with no DNA this cannot be confirmed. CDR3 length equals 14 residues. Germline values: CDR1 MGHRA, CDR2 YSYEKL. This CDR3 is CASSQDGRRDTQYF.

V and J are TRBV30 and TRBJ2-1; TCRdb names TRBD2, which stays unverified in the absence of DNA. The germline V gene has CDR1 GTSNPN and CDR2 SVGIG (reference sequence). This CDR3 contains 15 residues. The chain's CDR3 is CAWSSGTSGYNEQFF.

This chain links TRBV2 with TRBJ2-3; TCRdb's D gene call, TRBD1, goes unchecked for lack of DNA. The CDR3 sequence is 14 residues long. Germline loops: CDR1 SNHLY, CDR2 FYNNEI. The CDR3 loop is CASRAEGGPDTQYF.

The chain couples TRBV10-3 to TRBJ1-3. The CDR3 length is 12 residues. From germline, CDR1 is ENHRY and CDR2 SYGVKD. The CDR3 here is CAISDGGNTIYF.

The chain joins TRBV7-9 to TRBJ1-3. There are 14 residues in the CDR3. Germline lookup yields CDR1 SEHNR and CDR2 FQNEAQ (reference sequence). This CDR3 reads CASSSVKPGNTIYF.

V is TRBV6-2 or TRBV6-3 and J is TRBJ2-3. The germline V gene encodes CDR1 MNHEY and CDR2 SVGEGT. The CDR3 runs 16 residues. The CDR3 is CASSYSNLRSFDTQYF.

This chain joins TRBV5-5 and TRBJ1-6. The CDR3 runs to 12 residues. Germline V lookup: CDR1 SGHKS, CDR2 YYEKEE (reference sequence). This chain's CDR3 is CASSLDLAPLHF.

V usage is TRBV6-6 and J usage is TRBJ2-2; TCRdb's assignment of TRBD1 cannot be checked, as there is no DNA. The CDR3 is 12 amino acids. Germline CDR1 is MNHNY and CDR2 is SVGAGI (reference sequence). CDR3 amino acids: CASSRRAGELFF.

The rearrangement uses TRBV27 and TRBJ2-2; the TCRdb D gene call, TRBD1, has no DNA to confirm it. Germline V CDR1 and CDR2: MNHEY, SMNVEV (reference sequence). There are 14 residues in the CDR3. CDR3 loop: CASSFPDSPGELFF.

The chain has TRBV7-6 and TRBJ1-1; lacking DNA, the TRBD1 call made by TCRdb goes unchecked. The CDR3 loop spans 13 amino acids. CDR1 SGHVS and CDR2 FNYEAQ come from the germline V gene. The CDR3: CASSGRDSPEAFF.

The gene calls are TRBV5-1 and TRBJ2-1; TCRdb's D call, TRBD1, is unchecked because there is no DNA. Germline assignment: CDR1 SGHRS and CDR2 YFSETQ. The CDR3 covers 14 residues. The CDR3 loop is CASSYPGEMDEQFF.